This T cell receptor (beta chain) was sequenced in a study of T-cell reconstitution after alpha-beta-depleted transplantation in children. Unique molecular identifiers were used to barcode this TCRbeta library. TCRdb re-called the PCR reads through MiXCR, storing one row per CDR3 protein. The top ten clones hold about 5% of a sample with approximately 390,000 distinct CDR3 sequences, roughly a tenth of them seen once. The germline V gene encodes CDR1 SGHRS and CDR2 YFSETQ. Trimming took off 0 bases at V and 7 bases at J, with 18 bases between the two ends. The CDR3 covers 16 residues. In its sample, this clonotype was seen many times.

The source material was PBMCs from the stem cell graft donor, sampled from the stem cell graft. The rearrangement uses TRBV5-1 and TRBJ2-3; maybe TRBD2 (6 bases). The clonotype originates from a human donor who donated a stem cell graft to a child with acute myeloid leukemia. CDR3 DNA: TGCGCCAGCAGCTTGGGAAGGGACTCACGGCCCCATACGCAGTATTTT. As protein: CASSLGRDSRPHTQYF.